These 19 T cell receptor beta chains share one sample of origin, sequenced in a study of blood T cell repertoires in COVID-19. Some clones are missing from TCRdb's copy, which holds only in-frame ones; the method was immunoSEQ multiplex PCR. There are tens of thousands of clones in the sample; around 80% occur only once, and around 21% lies in the top ten. The sequenced sample consisted of peripheral blood. These TCRs come from a man aged 25-45 years with COVID-19, enrolled during active disease.

This clone was detected a few times. The CDR3 sequence is CASSLGGTSGQPQHF. The DNA of the CDR3 is TGCGCCAGCAGCTTGGGAGGGACTTCGGGTCAGCCCCAGCATTTT. The gene calls are TRBV5-1 and TRBJ1-5, with D possibly TRBD1 on 5 matching bases. Germline V gives CDR1 SGHRS, CDR2 YFSETQ. CDR3 length: 15 residues. The V end lost 0 bases, the J end lost 6 bases, and 13 bases lay between the germline ends.

CDR3 loop: CASSFGGMGSLHF. DNA for the CDR3: TGTGCCAGCAGCTTTGGTGGTATGGGCTCCCTCCACTTT. The rearrangement joins TRBV11-3 to TRBJ1-6; D call uncertain. The CDR3 length is 13 residues. V was clipped by 3 bases and J by 14 bases, with 14 bases between them. Germline V CDR1 and CDR2: SGHNT, YENEEA.

This chain joins TRBV4-1 and TRBJ2-1, with TRBD2 matching 7 bases. Trimming cost V 0 bases and J 4 bases; bases outside gene matches: 6. Germline CDR1 reads MGHRA; CDR2 reads YSYEKL. CDR3 length: 16 amino acids. The CDR3: CASSQETSQFYNEQFF. CDR3 nucleotides: TGCGCCAGCAGCCAAGAGACTAGCCAGTTTTACAATGAGCAGTTCTTC.

The table lists this clone with a count of one. V and J are TRBV11-3 and TRBJ1-1, with a possible D match to TRBD1 (6 bases). The CDR3 has 16 residues. Per the germline V gene, CDR1 is SGHNT and CDR2 is YENEEA. With 4 bases removed from V and 2 bases from J, the gap between germline ends came to 17 bases. CDR3 sequence: CASSSLGTTLNTEAFF. The CDR3 coding sequence is TGTGCCAGCAGCTCCCTAGGGACAACCCTTAACACTGAAGCTTTCTTT.

This sequence joins TRBV27 and TRBJ2-7; TRBD1 aligns across 7 bases. CDR1 is MNHEY and CDR2 is SMNVEV in the germline V gene (reference sequence). The CDR3 is made up of 12 amino acids. Trimming at V came to 8 bases and at J to 0 bases, leaving 1 base not matched to a gene. DNA for the CDR3: TGTGCCAGCGGACAGGCCTCCTACGAGCAGTACTTC. This translates into CASGQASYEQYF.

The chain uses TRBV7-2 and TRBJ1-4; D is unclear. This CDR3 is 15 amino acids long. CDR1 and CDR2 (germline): SGHTA, FQGNSA. Trimming pared 1 base from V and 3 bases from J, leaving 9 bases between. As DNA, the CDR3 is TGTGCCAGCAGCTTAGGAGGGAGGGCTAATGAAAAACTGTTTTTT. Translated: CASSLGGRANEKLFF.

This sequence joins TRBV6-2 or TRBV6-3 and TRBJ2-7; 7 bases fit TRBD1. This CDR3 is 15 amino acids long. Germline CDR1 is MNHEY and CDR2 is SVGEGT. V dropped 0 bases and J dropped 0; count of bases not matched to a gene: 2. The DNA of the CDR3 is TGTGCCAGCAGTTACTCGGGGGACAGCTCCTACGAGCAGTACTTC. Amino acids: CASSYSGDSSYEQYF.

The rearrangement links TRBV19 to TRBJ2-2; no firm D call. This CDR3 region has 16 residues. CDR1 and CDR2 from the germline V gene are LNHDA and SQIVND (reference sequence). V was pared by 6 bases and J by 1 base, with 15 bases between. CDR3 bases: TGTGCCAGTAGGCAGTTGGTCGCTGGGAACACCGGGGAGCTGTTTTTT. Protein: CASRQLVAGNTGELFF.

The V call is TRBV12-3 or TRBV12-4, the J call TRBJ1-2; 7 nucleotides match TRBD1. J gave up 4 bases and V 5 bases, and 1 base lay outside the gene matches. The CDR3 is 12 residues long. The CDR3 nucleotides read TGTGCCAGCAGTCCAGGGGGCTATGGCTACACCTTC. It translates to CASSPGGYGYTF.

This clone turned up a few times. This sequence joins TRBV12-3 or TRBV12-4 and TRBJ2-7; D may be TRBD1 (5 bases). Trimming pared 8 bases from V and 4 bases from J, leaving 15 bases between. The CDR3 has 13 residues. CDR3 DNA: TGTGCCAGCGCTTTGGACACTTGGTACGAGCAGTACTTC. Encoded protein: CASALDTWYEQYF.

The V call is TRBV5-4, the J call TRBJ2-5; D is perhaps TRBD2 (6 bases). The CDR3 extends over 14 amino acids. V lost 4 bases and J 6 bases, leaving 16 bases between the germline ends. Germline V gene sequence: CDR1 SGHNT, CDR2 YYREEE (reference sequence). CDR3 protein: CASSAESSAKTQYF. DNA for the CDR3: TGTGCCAGCAGCGCGGAGTCTAGCGCGAAGACCCAGTACTTC.

The V and J genes are TRBV3-1 (or the pseudogene TRBV3-2) and TRBJ2-2; 7 bases agree with TRBD2. This CDR3 region has 17 residues. In germline, CDR1 is LGHDT, CDR2 YNNKEL (reference sequence). V lost 2 bases and J lost 2; bases outside the gene matches: 8. This CDR3 is CASSQPLGLDNTGELFF. The CDR3 nucleotides read TGTGCCAGCAGCCAACCCTTAGGACTAGATAACACCGGGGAGCTGTTTTTT.

Only one count was recorded for this clone. This sequence joins TRBV5-6 and TRBJ2-1; 7 bases agree with TRBD2. The CDR3 length is 16 residues. Trimming took 4 bases from V and 0 from J; bases not matched to a gene: 7. Per the germline V gene, CDR1 is SGHDT and CDR2 is YYEEEE. The DNA for the CDR3 is TGTGCCAGCAGCCGGCTAGCGGTGGACTCCTACAATGAGCAGTTCTTC. Translated, it gives CASSRLAVDSYNEQFF.

CDR3 bases: TGTGCCAGCCAGTTAAGCGGGGGGGTCACCGGGGAGCTGTTTTTT. As protein: CASQLSGGVTGELFF. V gene TRBV7-2 combines with J gene TRBJ2-2; 10 nucleotides align to TRBD2. Germline CDR1 SGHTA, CDR2 FQGNSA. This CDR3 comprises 15 residues. The junction had 7 bases not matched to a gene; V was cut back by 8 bases and J by 4 bases. The full variable domain, its missing parts supplied by reference TRBV7-2 and TRBJ2-2, is GAGVSQSPSNKVTEKGKDVELRCDPISGHTALYWYRQSLGQGLEFLIYFQGNSAPDKSGLPSDRFSAERTGGSVSTLTIQRTQQEDSAVYLCASQLSGGVTGELFFGEGSRLTVL.

The chain carries TRBV18 and TRBJ1-6; 7 bases align to TRBD1. CDR3 length: 14 residues. CDR1 is KGHSH, CDR2 LQKENI, per germline. After removal of 2 bases from V and 7 bases from J, the junction contained 2 bases not matched to a gene. The DNA of the CDR3 is TGTGCCAGCTCACCAACAGGGGAAAATTCACCCCTCCACTTT. Protein: CASSPTGENSPLHF.

This clone appeared a few times. The chain joins TRBV2 to TRBJ1-2, with a tentative D call TRBD1 (6 bases). The CDR3 contains 13 residues. V lost 6 bases and J 4 bases, leaving 12 bases between the germline ends. CDR1 SNHLY and CDR2 FYNNEI come from the germline V gene. CDR3 sequence: CASREDSVYGYTF. The CDR3 bases are TGTGCCAGCAGAGAGGACAGCGTCTATGGCTACACCTTC.

The chain carries TRBV24-1 and TRBJ1-2; 7 positions agree with TRBD1. J gave up 1 base and V 6 bases, and 7 bases lay outside the gene matches. Per the germline V gene, CDR1 is KGHDR and CDR2 is SFDVKD. The CDR3 loop spans 15 amino acids. The CDR3: CATSPSDRLNYGYTF. In DNA form, the CDR3 reads TGTGCCACCAGTCCTTCGGACAGGCTTAACTATGGCTACACCTTC.

The V gene is TRBV7-5, the J gene TRBJ2-3; the D call TRBD1 from the table was never checked on the DNA. TRBV7-5 is given as a pseudogene. The CDR3 runs 14 residues. CDR3 nucleotide sequence: TGTGTCAGAAGCTCGCCGGGACAGACAGATACGCAGTATTTT. This sequence encodes CVRSSPGQTDTQYF.

The V and J genes are TRBV14 and TRBJ2-1, with D perhaps TRBD1 (6 bases). The CDR3 totals 16 residues. The V end lost 2 bases, the J end lost 3 bases, and 14 bases lay between the germline ends. The germline CDR1 and CDR2 sequences are SGHDN and FVKESK. The CDR3 is CASSQKQRTVYNEQFF. The CDR3 DNA sequence: TGTGCCAGCAGCCAAAAACAAAGGACAGTCTACAATGAGCAGTTCTTC.